A single T cell receptor beta chain is shown here with its context. The target antigen is unknown. Via 5' RACE with UMI labels, TRB cDNA libraries were prepared. Reprocessing the 5' RACE reads, TCRdb reports a single entry for every CDR3 protein and omits DNA. The sample shows 45,000 to 65,000 distinct CDR3 sequences, and about 1.6% sits with its ten largest clones. This sample was taken from a study of CXCR3-negative and CXCR3-positive naive CD8 T cells. The CDR3 has 15 residues. Germline-derived CDR1 and CDR2 are SGHKS and YYEKEE (reference sequence). Overall study findings and caveats: Across naive subsets, surface CD5 expression was comparable, and TCR strength was inferred from properties of the TRB CDR3. After cryopreservation, CXCR3 expression dropped partially; most assays used fresh PBMCs.

The clonotype comes from a human donor in good health. Some clones in this sample may be carry-over from other donors' samples. The sample comprised naive CXCR3- CD8+ T cells from blood. Subset described: CD45RO-CCR7+CD27+CD95- naive CD8+ T cells lacking CXCR3 (TNR3-). V and J are TRBV5-5 and TRBJ2-3; TCRdb reports TRBD1, a call that lacks DNA to check it against. CDR3 in amino acids: CASSPWTTEADTQYF.